The text below deals with one T cell receptor beta chain. The target of this receptor is not known. Within one base of it there is no much larger clone, and no base qualities were kept. This record belongs to a study of regulatory T cells in long-lasting Graves disease (dated by TCRdb to the early 2020s). The study in broad terms: Patients with newly diagnosed Graves' disease had been on antithyroid drugs for under 3 months. The study was conducted in China and was registered as a clinical trial. A total of about 33 samples were covered by TCR sequencing, comprising some 13 persistent and about 20 newly diagnosed Graves' disease patients. This study used TCR sequencing and RNA sequencing of peripheral blood to compare persistent Graves' disease patients against newly diagnosed Graves' disease patients. The study at large found these results: The study examined only peripheral blood because the primary lesion, thyroid tissue, could not be accessed. Sequencing and analysis were restricted to the TCR beta chain. Persistent patients shared more public clonotypes among themselves (around 2,800) than newly diagnosed patients did (about 970). The authors acknowledged the small sample size as a limitation that may reduce accuracy. Persistent Graves' disease patients showed lower TCR Shannon entropy and fewer highly expanded clones than newly diagnosed patients, suggesting clonal expansion. TRBV28, TRBJ1-2 and TRBJ2-5 were preferentially used in persistent disease, while TRBV20-1 and TRBJ2-1 were favored in newly diagnosed disease.

Library creation used multiplex PCR. Sequencing was carried out with an Illumina HiSeq 4000. CDR3 regions were amplified by Arm-PCR with iRepertoire HTBI primers to construct TCR beta libraries. PCR products were gel purified before sequencing. On the authors' methods: Gene usage analysis of CDR3 amino acid clonotypes relied on the roughly 58 TRBV and more than twelve TRBJ segments identified across samples. COPE and FqMerger were used to merge the filtered high-quality paired reads into contigs. BLAST was used to align contigs to IMGT TRBV, TRBD and TRBJ reference genes, with CDR3 defined following IMGT. Any clonotype with a frequency above 0.1% was counted as a highly expanded clone. Shannon entropy served as the measure of repertoire diversity, while the Gini coefficient captured V-J evenness. A clonotype was considered public if more than one individual shared it. TCRdb's own reprocessing of the public reads used fastp at Q25 and MiXCR and kept productive beta chains. Rows merge per CDR3 protein into single entries with the most common DNA and genes. TCRdb, rather than the study authors, made the V and J calls. The sample table records about 440,000 distinct CDR3 sequences; about 15% of these occur just once. The ten largest clonotypes hold around 17% of the sample.

The meaning of the sample's time point label: newly diagnosed GD, antithyroid drugs for less than 3 months. RNA was extracted from PBMCs in TRIzol for both TCR sequencing and RNA sequencing. The diagnosis of Graves' disease followed American Thyroid Association guidelines. Patients for the study were recruited at an endocrinology department in Xi'an, China. From each patient, around 9 milliliters of peripheral blood was collected into an EDTA anticoagulant tube. Ficoll Paque Plus density gradient separation was used to isolate PBMCs, and no further T cell sorting was performed. An Agilent 2100 Bioanalyzer and agarose gel were used to assess RNA quality, and a NanoDrop 2000 was used to measure RNA concentration. The CDR3 holds 17 amino acids from the cysteine to the phenylalanine. Only CDR3 DNA remains: 51 bases, in frame from the first base. Clipping removes 5 bases from V and 3 bases from J, with 9 as the unmatched junction base count. CDR1 and CDR2 (LNHDA, SQIVND) derive from the germline V gene (reference sequence).

This sample also appeared in a second study, on T cells in Graves' hyperthyroidism and ophthalmopathy. The second publication reports: A patient counted as having stable Graves' hyperthyroidism if no progression to ophthalmopathy occurred over 18 months of follow-up. Hyperthyroidism patients were newly diagnosed, had a disease duration of under 2 months, and were aged 18 to 65 years. Exclusion was applied to patients with uncontrolled infections, other autoimmune diseases, pregnancy or lactation. Diagnoses were based on clinical symptoms, serum thyroxine and TRAb, thyroid ultrasound and orbital computed tomography. For the first round of RT-PCR on the TCR CDR3, the HTBI primer set was used together with the Qiagen OneStep RT-PCR kit. Most expanded thyroid clonotypes (frequency above 0.001) were also detected in blood, a finding suggesting that blood repertoires may reflect thyroid immune responses. A 13 V-J signature model separated ophthalmopathy from stable hyperthyroidism, with roughly 88% sensitivity and just under 84% specificity in cross-validation and 80%/75% in testing. In validation, the model predicted progression to ophthalmopathy with approximately 70% sensitivity and around 72% specificity, a median of around six months before onset. To identify distinguishing TCR V-J signatures, a discovery cohort of around 98 patients was used, comprising some 43 with Graves' ophthalmopathy and some 60 with stable Graves' hyperthyroidism. An independent validation cohort of around 20 hyperthyroidism patients and about 15 patients who later progressed to ophthalmopathy tested prospective prediction of ophthalmopathy. The approximately 97 discovery patients were randomly divided into training and test sets at a 7:3 ratio. The study also compared thyroid tissue and blood T-cell repertoires from about 6 Graves' hyperthyroidism patients. After sampling, hyperthyroidism patients received methimazole starting at 30 mg daily, and ophthalmopathy patients received high-dose intravenous methylprednisolone. A second multiplex PCR round built the libraries, followed by size selection and purification. Libraries were sequenced paired-end with 100 bp reads on an Illumina HiSeq2000. SOAPnuke was used to process the raw data, removing reads that contained adapters or uncalled bases, had a mean Phred below 15, or lacked an exact match to the constant primer or identifier. COPE v1.2.5 was used to merge the high-quality paired reads, and each unique nucleotide sequence was defined as a clonotype. MiTCR v1.1 was used to align clonotypes to the IMGT TRBV, TRBD and TRBJ reference segments. The analysis was restricted to V-J combinations with a frequency above 0.0001, which together covered over 99% of the repertoires. A TCS score was defined as the ratio between F50 (clonal expansion) and ExV (chaos), using BLOSUM62-based TCRdist between CDR3 peptides within each V-J. Welch's t-statistics and random forest reduced approximately 520 V-J features to some 14, which were used in a naive Bayes classifier (R e1071). No statistical method was used to fix the sample size in advance, and group allocation was not hidden from the investigators. The paper describes TCR Vbeta CDR3 sequencing of roughly 130 peripheral blood samples, made up of some 42 ophthalmopathy patients, some 76 hyperthyroidism patients and 17 progressor patients.

The sequence was collected from a woman younger than 45 with Graves disease. Donor details come from another sample of the same person, matched by shared clones. The chain uses TRBV19 and TRBJ2-1; TRBD2 agrees with 11 junctional bases. The input for sequencing was peripheral blood mononuclear cells (PBMCs), taken at new diagnosis, from a patient treated with antithyroid drugs. The CDR3 region has the sequence CASSSRLAGSIYNEQFF. The bases read TGTGCCAGTAGTTCCAGACTAGCGGGGAGTATCTACAATGAGCAGTTCTTC.